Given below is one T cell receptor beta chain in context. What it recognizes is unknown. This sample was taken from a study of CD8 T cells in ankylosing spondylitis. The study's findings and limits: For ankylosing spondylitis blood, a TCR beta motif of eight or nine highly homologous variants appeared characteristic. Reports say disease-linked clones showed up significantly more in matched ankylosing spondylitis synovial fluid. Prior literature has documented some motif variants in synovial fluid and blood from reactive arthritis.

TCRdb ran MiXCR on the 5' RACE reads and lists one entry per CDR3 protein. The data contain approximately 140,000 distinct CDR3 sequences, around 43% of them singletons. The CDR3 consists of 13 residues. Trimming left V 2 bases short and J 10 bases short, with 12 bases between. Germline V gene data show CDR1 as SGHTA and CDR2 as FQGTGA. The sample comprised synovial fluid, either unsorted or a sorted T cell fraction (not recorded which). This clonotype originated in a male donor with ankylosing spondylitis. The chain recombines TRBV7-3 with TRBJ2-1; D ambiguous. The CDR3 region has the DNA TGTGCCAGCAGCTTATTAGGAGCGAGCGAGCAGTTCTTC. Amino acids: CASSLLGASEQFF.